What follows is one TCR beta chain and its context. What it binds is not known. These data belong to a study of T cell responses to AZD1222 COVID-19 vaccine. Study-wide points: Repertoires were sampled only after the peak T cell response. Among the donors, most were white British and more were female, and clonal diversity was possibly underestimated.

The CDR3 runs 17 residues. With 4 bases clipped from V and 4 bases from J, the junction kept 12 bases outside the gene matches. CDR1 and CDR2 (germline): GTSNPN, SVGIG (reference sequence). The assay was immunoSEQ multiplex PCR, and TCRdb's table has in-frame clones only and misses some. This table holds 150,000 or so clones, approximately 91% found once. This rearrangement joins TRBV30 to TRBJ2-2, with 10 bases lining up with TRBD2. This receptor was obtained from an adult who received the AZD1222 COVID-19 vaccine. The sample consisted of peripheral blood, taken 28 days after the second AZD1222 dose. This chain's CDR3 is CAWNEGLAGVRTGELFF. DNA of the CDR3: TGTGCCTGGAATGAAGGCCTAGCGGGAGTTCGCACCGGGGAGCTGTTTTTT.